The T cell receptor beta chain described here comes from a study of blood T cell repertoires in COVID-19. The wider study: The study drew acute and convalescent COVID-19 samples from the United States, Italy and Spain. T cells, B-cell-depleted T cells, or PBMCs provided the cDNA or gDNA that served as material.

This clone was recorded many times. How the authors handled the data: Using reference gene primer amplification, nucleated cell counts were estimated. Assay: immunoSEQ multiplex PCR; the TCRdb copy retains only in-frame clones and omits some. V, J and clone size reflect that table, while D and trimming were determined from the DNA. Of over 50,000 clones listed, around 80% were seen once; the top ten hold about 14%. Trimming cost V 4 bases and J 8 bases; bases outside gene matches: 7. CDR1 and CDR2 from the germline V gene are MNHEY and SVGAGI. The CDR3 is made up of 14 amino acids. The chain employs TRBV6-5 and TRBJ1-4, with 7 bases lining up with TRBD1. The source material was peripheral blood. The TCR comes from a human donor in a cohort sampled during active COVID-19. CDR3 nucleotide sequence: TGTGCCAGCAGTTCGACAGGGAATTTGGAAAAACTGTTTTTT. As protein: CASSSTGNLEKLFF.